These 6 T cell receptor beta chains originate from one sample sequenced in a study of cytomegalovirus exposure and HLA in healthy donors. Repertoires were generated with immunoSEQ multiplex PCR, while TCRdb's copy carries only in-frame clones and drops some. The table lists roughly 130,000 clones, around nine tenths of them singletons. Specimen: PBMCs. The origin of the receptors is a man aged 30 to 39 in good health and CMV-seronegative.

The chain is built from TRBV7-8 and TRBJ2-2; 14 nucleotides match TRBD2. Germline CDR1 and CDR2: SGHVS and FQNEAQ. Unmatched junction bases numbered 8, after V lost 6 bases and J lost 2 bases. This CDR3 is 18 amino acids long. CDR3 DNA sequence: TGTGCCAGCAGTTATAGACTAGCGGGGGGGCCTAACACCGGGGAGCTGTTTTTT. It codes for CASSYRLAGGPNTGELFF.

The chain joins TRBV6-6 to TRBJ2-7, with D perhaps matching TRBD2 (6 bases). Germline V gene sequence: CDR1 MNHNY, CDR2 SVGAGI (reference sequence). V shed 2 bases and J shed 2 bases, with 13 bases lying between them. This CDR3 region has 15 residues. CDR3 DNA sequence: TGTGCCAGCAGTTACATGGAGGGTAGGGCCTACGAGCAGTACTTC. Protein sequence: CASSYMEGRAYEQYF.

CDR3 nucleotides: TGTGCCAGCAGTTACAGGGACACCATATATTTT. Protein product: CASSYRDTIYF. The chain employs TRBV28 and TRBJ1-3; possible D gene TRBD1, 6 bases. V lost 4 bases, J lost 8 bases, and 6 bases lay in between. The V gene's germline CDR1 is MDHEN and CDR2 SYDVKM. The CDR3 sequence is 11 residues long. The full variable domain, completed using reference TRBV28 and TRBJ1-3, is DVKVTQSSRYLVKRTGEKVFLECVQDMDHENMFWYRQDPGLGLRLIYFSYDVKMKEKGDIPEGYSVSREKKERFSLILESASTNQTSMYLCASSYRDTIYFGEGSWLTVV.

The chain employs TRBV5-1 and TRBJ1-4; D is perhaps TRBD1 (6 bases). CDR1 is SGHRS, CDR2 YFSETQ, per germline. The CDR3 consists of 13 residues. V was clipped by 4 bases and J by 7 bases, with 11 bases between them. In DNA, the CDR3 is TGCGCCAGCAGCCAGGACAGTGCTGAAAAACTGTTTTTT. Encoded protein: CASSQDSAEKLFF.

The DNA for the CDR3 is TGTGCCAGCAGGGACGGGGGACAGCCCCAGCATTTT. Residues: CASRDGGQPQHF. The chain links TRBV6-6 to TRBJ1-5; possibly TRBD1 for D (5 bases). This CDR3 has 12 residues. V lost 6 bases, J lost 7 bases, and 10 bases lay in between. Per germline, CDR1 MNHNY and CDR2 SVGAGI (reference sequence).

This chain uses TRBV7-3 with TRBJ1-1, with 9 nucleotides matching TRBD1. Unmatched junction bases numbered 2, after V lost 1 base and J lost 2 bases. This CDR3 region has 15 residues. Germline V gives CDR1 SGHTA, CDR2 FQGTGA. The CDR3 DNA is TGTGCCAGCAGCTTAAACAGGGGGCTCAACACTGAAGCTTTCTTT. Translation: CASSLNRGLNTEAFF.